The present T cell receptor (beta chain) was sequenced within a study of cytomegalovirus exposure and HLA in healthy donors. Broader study findings: Common viral pathogens were later found to be apparently linked to several of the most significant clusters. Researchers reported from a later analysis that most CMV-associated TCR beta chains appeared HLA-restricted. In a later analysis, an Asian-associated ancestry cluster reportedly showed fewer N-insertions than the 666-donor mean.

PCR amplification relied on 60 Vbeta primers (plus 13 Jbeta primers). Measured with immunoSEQ multiplex PCR; TCRdb has only the in-frame clones, and not every one. The sample includes 100,000 to 150,000 clones, 72% of them seen just once. Turning to this clone: Its target is unknown.

This CDR3 has 15 amino acids. V shed 2 bases, J shed 6 bases, and the junction held 4 bases outside the gene matches. Germline V lookup: CDR1 SGHRS, CDR2 YFSETQ. The specimen was PBMCs. The rearrangement links TRBV5-1 to TRBJ1-5; 11 bases are a match to TRBD1. The TCR sequence derives from a man aged 25 to 40 in good health and CMV-seronegative. CDR3 protein: CASSLGQGAGQPQHF. In nucleotides, the CDR3 is TGCGCCAGCAGCTTAGGACAGGGGGCAGGTCAGCCCCAGCATTTT.